Included here is one T cell receptor beta chain sequence, with context. Its cognate antigen is unknown. This sample is drawn from a study of Tregs in tolerant kidney transplant recipients. Study in general: Sorting after B cell culture yielded CD25+CD127- and 4-1BB+CD40L- CD4+ cells. Activated donor B cells came from 10-day culture on CD40L 3T3 cells. Sorting used antibodies to exclude donor cells. The study, taken as a whole, reports: Biological reproducibility was not directly addressed in this study.

Germline V gives CDR1 KGHSH, CDR2 LQKENI. The J segment lost 7 bases and the V segment lost 3 bases, leaving 10 bases of the junction unmatched. The CDR3 contains 16 residues. TCRdb's copy holds only in-frame clones and misses some; the assay was immunoSEQ multiplex PCR. The data contain 10,000 to 11,000 clones, under 95% of them seen just once; the ten biggest clones take up 5.5% to 7%. This specimen consisted of Tregs from blood cultured with allogeneic cells, obtained before the transplant. The J gene is TRBJ2-2, the V gene TRBV18, with TRBD1 identical over 8 bases. The origin of this receptor is a human patient who received a combined kidney and bone marrow transplant. The DNA of the CDR3 is TGTGCCAGCTCACCCCCAGGGGGCGACTTATTCGGGGAGCTGTTTTTT. Its translation is CASSPPGGDLFGELFF.